This T cell receptor (beta chain) stems from a study of T cells after yellow fever vaccination. In the study overall: Investigators sorted EM, EMRA, CM and Tscm memory subsets, relying on CD3, CD45RA, CCR7 and CD95.

Production of TCR cDNA was by 5'RACE template switching, which also added a universal primer site and UMIs. TCRdb passed the 5' RACE reads through MiXCR, listing each CDR3 protein once. This sample yields over 45,000 distinct CDR3 sequences, of which about 5.2% are seen a single time; 25% to 40% belongs to the top ten. V was pared by 5 bases and J by 9 bases, with 13 bases between. This CDR3 has 12 amino acids. Germline CDR1 and CDR2: MNHEY and SMNVEV (reference sequence). Findings and limits, study-wide: Almost all vaccine-responding clonotypes went undetected in sorted memory subsets on day 0. At 96% for CD4 and about 88% for CD8, most primary-vaccination clones showed up again after the booster.

The clonotype comes from a man aged 18 to 29 who received the YFV17D yellow fever vaccine. The sequencing used PBMCs, either bulk or a sorted T-cell subset (CD4+, CD8+, memory, or dextramer-sorted; not recorded which), collected on the day of the yellow fever booster vaccination. The chain uses TRBV27 and TRBJ2-5; D gene uncertain. This CDR3 is CASSPGFTAQYF. For the CDR3, the DNA is TGTGCCAGCAGTCCCGGGTTCACGGCCCAGTACTTC.